These T cell receptor beta chains were read from a single sample in a study of T cells in localized non-small cell lung cancer. Assay: immunoSEQ multiplex PCR; the TCRdb copy retains only in-frame clones and omits some. Found here are about 79,000 clones, just under 85% of them singletons; the top ten hold approximately 13%. The sample consisted of peripheral blood, taken before any cancer treatment. These receptors all stem from a female donor of 60 years or more with stage I lung adenocarcinoma. Each CDR3 is given with its conserved first and last residue. Fields, in order: CDR3 DNA, CDR3 protein, clone size, D gene, V gene, J gene. A D gene is named only where the DNA matches it firmly. The listing skips clone size in some rows; elsewhere it reads once, few, many or a size class.

CDR3nt: TGTGCCAGTAGTATAGCGGGACAGGTTTACAATGAGCAGTTCTTC
CDR3aa: CASSIAGQVYNEQFF
abundance: NA
d_gene: TRBD1
v_gene: TRBV19
j_gene: TRBJ2-1

CDR3nt: TGTGCAAGTCGCTTAGGGACATACGAGCAGTACTTC
CDR3aa: CASRLGTYEQYF
abundance: few
d_gene: NA
v_gene: TRBV12-2
j_gene: TRBJ2-7

CDR3nt: TGTGCCAGTAGTCCGAAGGGACAGGGGGCGTACGAGCAGTACTTC
CDR3aa: CASSPKGQGAYEQYF
abundance: NA
d_gene: TRBD1
v_gene: TRBV19
j_gene: TRBJ2-7

CDR3nt: TGTGCCAGCACTCTAGGCGTTGGCACCGGGGAGCTGTTTTTT
CDR3aa: CASTLGVGTGELFF
abundance: NA
d_gene: NA
v_gene: TRBV2
j_gene: TRBJ2-2

CDR3nt: TGTGCCAGTAGCAAGCTTTTATCCAATCAGCCCCAGCATTTT
CDR3aa: CASSKLLSNQPQHF
abundance: NA
d_gene: NA
v_gene: TRBV19
j_gene: TRBJ1-5

CDR3nt: TGTGCCAGCAGTGAAGGGATCACTGAAGCTTTCTTT
CDR3aa: CASSEGITEAFF
abundance: NA
d_gene: NA
v_gene: TRBV6-1
j_gene: TRBJ1-1

CDR3nt: TGTGCCTGGAGTGTAAGGGGACGTAATGAAAAACTGTTTTTT
CDR3aa: CAWSVRGRNEKLFF
abundance: NA
d_gene: NA
v_gene: TRBV30
j_gene: TRBJ1-4

CDR3nt: TGTGCCAGCAGCTTGGTTGATCGGGGGGCCGGCGAGCAGTACTTC
CDR3aa: CASSLVDRGAGEQYF
abundance: NA
d_gene: NA
v_gene: TRBV5-6
j_gene: TRBJ2-7

CDR3nt: TGTGCCAGCAGTCCGCGCTCTACCTTGGGGGGAGGCTACACCTTC
CDR3aa: CASSPRSTLGGGYTF
abundance: NA
d_gene: NA
v_gene: TRBV2
j_gene: TRBJ1-2

CDR3nt: TGTGCCAGCAGCGTAGGGGCAGCTGTCATTAACTATGGCTACACCTTC
CDR3aa: CASSVGAAVINYGYTF
abundance: few
d_gene: NA
v_gene: TRBV9
j_gene: TRBJ1-2

CDR3nt: TGTGCCAGCAATAATGGAGTCGCCACAGATACGCAGTATTTT
CDR3aa: CASNNGVATDTQYF
abundance: NA
d_gene: NA
v_gene: TRBV2
j_gene: TRBJ2-3

CDR3nt: TGCGCCAGCAGCCTCGGGACTACCCCCTACAATGAGCAGTTCTTC
CDR3aa: CASSLGTTPYNEQFF
abundance: NA
d_gene: TRBD2
v_gene: TRBV5-1
j_gene: TRBJ2-1

CDR3nt: TGTGCCAGCAGCTTAAAACGGGAGGGTCGAACCGGGGAGCTGTTTTTT
CDR3aa: CASSLKREGRTGELFF
abundance: NA
d_gene: TRBD2
v_gene: TRBV7-8
j_gene: TRBJ2-2

CDR3nt: TGTGCCAGCAGCCGCCTAGAAACACTCCTTAATTCACCCCTCCACTTT
CDR3aa: CASSRLETLLNSPLHF
abundance: NA
d_gene: NA
v_gene: TRBV7-2
j_gene: TRBJ1-6

CDR3nt: TGTGCAAGTCGCTTAGCGGGCGTGGCCCCACCCCTGAACACTGAAGCTTTCTTT
CDR3aa: CASRLAGVAPPLNTEAFF
abundance: NA
d_gene: NA
v_gene: TRBV12-2
j_gene: TRBJ1-1

CDR3nt: TGTGCCAGCAGTGGGGGAGGGGGCTACACCTTC
CDR3aa: CASSGGGGYTF
abundance: NA
d_gene: NA
v_gene: TRBV6-1
j_gene: TRBJ1-2

CDR3nt: TGTGCCAGCATAGCTACCTACCAAGAGACCCAGTACTTC
CDR3aa: CASIATYQETQYF
abundance: few
d_gene: NA
v_gene: TRBV6-6
j_gene: TRBJ2-5

CDR3nt: TGTGCCAGCAGCTTAGGAGGACACAACACTGAAGCTTTCTTT
CDR3aa: CASSLGGHNTEAFF
abundance: NA
d_gene: NA
v_gene: TRBV7-3
j_gene: TRBJ1-1

CDR3nt: TGCGCCAGCAGCTCGGGTGGGAAAGGGGGCTACACCTTC
CDR3aa: CASSSGGKGGYTF
abundance: once
d_gene: NA
v_gene: TRBV5-1
j_gene: TRBJ1-2

CDR3nt: TGTGCCAGCAGTGGTCCTTCGGGGGGCGAGCAGTTCTTC
CDR3aa: CASSGPSGGEQFF
abundance: NA
d_gene: NA
v_gene: TRBV2
j_gene: TRBJ2-1

CDR3nt: TGTGCCTGGAGCCCGAATAGGGAGCAGTACTTC
CDR3aa: CAWSPNREQYF
abundance: NA
d_gene: NA
v_gene: TRBV30
j_gene: TRBJ2-7

CDR3nt: TGTGCCAGCTCACCAGTGGGGCTACAGGGGCACAAAGTATCCAACTATGGCTACACCTTC
CDR3aa: CASSPVGLQGHKVSNYGYTF
abundance: NA
d_gene: TRBD1
v_gene: TRBV18
j_gene: TRBJ1-2

CDR3nt: TGTGCCAGCAGTGCTACTTATGGGACCCAGTACTTC
CDR3aa: CASSATYGTQYF
abundance: NA
d_gene: NA
v_gene: TRBV25-1
j_gene: TRBJ2-5

CDR3nt: TGTGCCAGCTCACCAGGGGCCAGGGAGCAGTACTTC
CDR3aa: CASSPGAREQYF
abundance: NA
d_gene: NA
v_gene: TRBV18
j_gene: TRBJ2-7

CDR3nt: TGCGCCAGCAGCCGGGGGTGGGGAACTAATGAAAAACTGTTTTTT
CDR3aa: CASSRGWGTNEKLFF
abundance: NA
d_gene: NA
v_gene: TRBV5-1
j_gene: TRBJ1-4

CDR3nt: TGTGCCAGCAGCTATCGGGGGAGGGTCGGGGAGACCCAGTACTTC
CDR3aa: CASSYRGRVGETQYF
abundance: NA
d_gene: TRBD2
v_gene: TRBV7-3
j_gene: TRBJ2-5

CDR3nt: TGTGCCAGTAGACCGGGACAGCGAAATCAGCCCCAGCATTTT
CDR3aa: CASRPGQRNQPQHF
abundance: NA
d_gene: TRBD1
v_gene: TRBV19
j_gene: TRBJ1-5

CDR3nt: TGTGCTAGCAGCTTAGGCAGCAACCAAGAGACCCAGTACTTC
CDR3aa: CASSLGSNQETQYF
abundance: once
d_gene: NA
v_gene: TRBV7-7
j_gene: TRBJ2-5

CDR3nt: TGTGCCAGCAGCTTAGGTCGACAGAGCACCGGGGAGCTGTTTTTT
CDR3aa: CASSLGRQSTGELFF
abundance: NA
d_gene: NA
v_gene: TRBV2
j_gene: TRBJ2-2

CDR3nt: TGTGCCAGCAGCTTAAGGACAGGACGTACGCAGTATTTT
CDR3aa: CASSLRTGRTQYF
abundance: NA
d_gene: TRBD1
v_gene: TRBV7-8
j_gene: TRBJ2-3

CDR3nt: TGTGCCAGTGTTAGCGGGAGAGCCCCAGATACGCAGTATTTT
CDR3aa: CASVSGRAPDTQYF
abundance: few
d_gene: TRBD2
v_gene: TRBV19
j_gene: TRBJ2-3

CDR3nt: TGTGCCAGCAGTGGGGGGCGGGGTCAGCCCCAGCATTTT
CDR3aa: CASSGGRGQPQHF
abundance: NA
d_gene: NA
v_gene: TRBV2
j_gene: TRBJ1-5

CDR3nt: TGTGCCAGTAGTTTTGCAGGGAAAGGCTACACCTTC
CDR3aa: CASSFAGKGYTF
abundance: NA
d_gene: NA
v_gene: TRBV19
j_gene: TRBJ1-2

CDR3nt: TGTGCCAGCAGTTCGACTAGCGGGGCCACCGGGGAGCTGTTTTTT
CDR3aa: CASSSTSGATGELFF
abundance: few
d_gene: TRBD2
v_gene: TRBV28
j_gene: TRBJ2-2

CDR3nt: TGCGCCAGCAGCCTCGGGACTAGCGGGAGTGAGACCCAGTACTTC
CDR3aa: CASSLGTSGSETQYF
abundance: NA
d_gene: TRBD2
v_gene: TRBV5-1
j_gene: TRBJ2-5

CDR3nt: TGCGCCAGCAGCCTCCCCCCGACAGGGTACACTGAAGCTTTCTTT
CDR3aa: CASSLPPTGYTEAFF
abundance: NA
d_gene: TRBD1
v_gene: TRBV5-1
j_gene: TRBJ1-1

CDR3nt: TGTGCCAGCAGTTGGGACCAGGCGGGCTACACCTTC
CDR3aa: CASSWDQAGYTF
abundance: NA
d_gene: NA
v_gene: TRBV7-9
j_gene: TRBJ1-2

CDR3nt: TGTGCCAGTAGTAACCGACCCGGTGGAGACTCCTACGAGCAGTACTTC
CDR3aa: CASSNRPGGDSYEQYF
abundance: NA
d_gene: NA
v_gene: TRBV19
j_gene: TRBJ2-7

CDR3nt: TGTGCCGGGCGGGAACGAGAGGCTGATGAGCAGTTCTTC
CDR3aa: CAGREREADEQFF
abundance: NA
d_gene: NA
v_gene: TRBV6-6
j_gene: TRBJ2-1

CDR3nt: TGCGTTGATCGAGGCCCTGATAACACTGAAGCTTTCTTT
CDR3aa: CVDRGPDNTEAFF
abundance: NA
d_gene: NA
v_gene: TRBV5-1
j_gene: TRBJ1-1

CDR3nt: TGTGCCAGCAGTTACTCTGGGGGTTCTGGGGCCAACGTCCTGACTTTC
CDR3aa: CASSYSGGSGANVLTF
abundance: once
d_gene: NA
v_gene: TRBV6-5
j_gene: TRBJ2-6

CDR3nt: TGTGCCAGCAGCCCGGCGACAGTATCGCAGTATTTT
CDR3aa: CASSPATVSQYF
abundance: NA
d_gene: NA
v_gene: TRBV7-9
j_gene: TRBJ2-3

CDR3nt: TGTGCCTGGAGCCCCGGGACTCGTGGGGATACGCAGTATTTT
CDR3aa: CAWSPGTRGDTQYF
abundance: NA
d_gene: NA
v_gene: TRBV30
j_gene: TRBJ2-3

CDR3nt: TGTGCCAGCCACCAACAGGACCCCTACGAGCAGTACTTC
CDR3aa: CASHQQDPYEQYF
abundance: NA
d_gene: NA
v_gene: TRBV2
j_gene: TRBJ2-7

CDR3nt: TGTGCCAGCTCACGGCCGGGACTAGGGGGAAACGAGCAGTACTTC
CDR3aa: CASSRPGLGGNEQYF
abundance: NA
d_gene: TRBD2
v_gene: TRBV18
j_gene: TRBJ2-7

CDR3nt: TGTGCCAGCAGTGGACCGGGACTCCAAGGAAACACCATATATTTT
CDR3aa: CASSGPGLQGNTIYF
abundance: NA
d_gene: NA
v_gene: TRBV6-5
j_gene: TRBJ1-3

CDR3nt: TGTGCCTGGGATAATAAAGGGACAGGGGGCAACGAGCAGTACTTC
CDR3aa: CAWDNKGTGGNEQYF
abundance: NA
d_gene: TRBD1
v_gene: TRBV30
j_gene: TRBJ2-7

CDR3nt: TGTGCCAGCAGTTACGGCGGTGAGCAGTTCTTC
CDR3aa: CASSYGGEQFF
abundance: NA
d_gene: NA
v_gene: TRBV6-5
j_gene: TRBJ2-1

CDR3nt: TGTGCCAGCTCACGCGGGACTGGCACAGATACGCAGTATTTT
CDR3aa: CASSRGTGTDTQYF
abundance: NA
d_gene: NA
v_gene: TRBV18
j_gene: TRBJ2-3

CDR3nt: TGTGCCAGCAGCACCGTAGCGGGAGCCTACAATGAGCAGTTCTTC
CDR3aa: CASSTVAGAYNEQFF
abundance: NA
d_gene: TRBD2
v_gene: TRBV7-3
j_gene: TRBJ2-1

CDR3nt: TGCGCCAGCAGCCGTCTCCCCGGGGCGGAATACTACGAGCAGTACTTC
CDR3aa: CASSRLPGAEYYEQYF
abundance: NA
d_gene: NA
v_gene: TRBV4-1
j_gene: TRBJ2-7

CDR3nt: TGTGCCAGCAGGCGGCGGGGGGAAGATAGCAATCAGCCCCAGCATTTT
CDR3aa: CASRRRGEDSNQPQHF
abundance: few
d_gene: NA
v_gene: TRBV27
j_gene: TRBJ1-5

CDR3nt: TGTGCCAGTAGTATAGCAGGACAGGGTATCGATGAGCAGTTCTTC
CDR3aa: CASSIAGQGIDEQFF
abundance: NA
d_gene: TRBD1
v_gene: TRBV19
j_gene: TRBJ2-1

CDR3nt: TGTGCCAGCACCCCATGGTGGGGGGCAAGTGGAAACACCATATATTTT
CDR3aa: CASTPWWGASGNTIYF
abundance: NA
d_gene: NA
v_gene: TRBV2
j_gene: TRBJ1-3

CDR3nt: TGTGCCAGCAGCTTGGTGTTCGGAGCTAGCGGATATAGGGACACCGGGGAGCTGTTTTTT
CDR3aa: CASSLVFGASGYRDTGELFF
abundance: NA
d_gene: TRBD2
v_gene: TRBV5-8
j_gene: TRBJ2-2

CDR3nt: TGTGCCCTGACAAAGGGGCAGGACCTCTACGAGCAGTACTTC
CDR3aa: CALTKGQDLYEQYF
abundance: NA
d_gene: NA
v_gene: TRBV30
j_gene: TRBJ2-7

CDR3nt: TGTGCCAGCAGTGCTCACATGGCAGATACGCAGTATTTT
CDR3aa: CASSAHMADTQYF
abundance: NA
d_gene: NA
v_gene: TRBV2
j_gene: TRBJ2-3

CDR3nt: TGTGCCAGCAGCCCTCGAGGGACAGCTAACTATGGCTACACCTTC
CDR3aa: CASSPRGTANYGYTF
abundance: NA
d_gene: TRBD1
v_gene: TRBV4-2
j_gene: TRBJ1-2